Following are 10 T cell receptor beta chains from one sample sequenced in a study of cytomegalovirus exposure and HLA in healthy donors. Primers for the PCR totalled 60 Vbeta and 13 Jbeta. The repertoire was sequenced with immunoSEQ multiplex PCR; TCRdb's copy has only in-frame clones and lacks some. This table holds roughly 150,000 clones, roughly four fifths found once. Material for sequencing was PBMCs. The receptors derive from a male donor in good health and CMV-seronegative.

The chain uses TRBV6-5 and TRBJ2-5; 9 bases line up with TRBD1. With the DNA end fitting TRBJ2-7 better, the J assignment may be wrong. The CDR3 covers 16 residues. Germline V gives CDR1 MNHEY, CDR2 SVGAGI. The CDR3 nucleotides are TGTGCCAGCAGTTACTCGATGGGGACAGGGAGCCACGAGCAGTACTTC. Its translation is CASSYSMGTGSHEQYF.

This clone was counted a single time. The chain has TRBV5-1 and TRBJ2-7; 11 bases are a match to TRBD2. Per germline, CDR1 SGHRS and CDR2 YFSETQ. This CDR3 region has 15 residues. Trimming removed 4 bases from V and 3 bases from J; junction bases left unmatched: 6. The CDR3 region is CASSTTSGSSYEQYF. The CDR3 DNA follows: TGCGCCAGCAGCACTACTAGCGGGAGTAGCTACGAGCAGTACTTC.

The chain links TRBV28 to TRBJ2-7; no definite D call. V was trimmed by 3 bases and J by 3 bases, leaving 6 bases between them. Germline lookup yields CDR1 MDHEN and CDR2 SYDVKM. There are 12 residues in the CDR3. The CDR3 is CASSLAFYEQYF. The CDR3 DNA follows: TGTGCCAGCAGTTTGGCCTTCTACGAGCAGTACTTC.

The rearrangement links TRBV28 to TRBJ1-4, with D possibly TRBD1 on 6 matching bases. V lost 3 bases and J 8 bases, leaving 16 bases between the germline ends. The CDR3 sequence is 15 residues long. CDR1 is MDHEN and CDR2 is SYDVKM in the germline V gene. CDR3: CASSLDRSGTEKLFF. As DNA, the CDR3 is TGTGCCAGCAGTTTGGACCGTTCCGGGACAGAAAAACTGTTTTTT.

This clone was observed once. The chain is built from TRBV19 and TRBJ1-1; D not certain. This CDR3 region has 12 residues. Per the germline V gene, CDR1 is LNHDA and CDR2 is SQIVND (reference sequence). Trimming took 7 bases from V and 2 from J, leaving 8 bases between them. The CDR3 region is CASKLSNTEAFF. The DNA of the CDR3 is TGTGCCAGTAAGTTAAGCAACACTGAAGCTTTCTTT.

This chain links TRBV27 with TRBJ2-5, with D possibly TRBD1 on 5 matching bases. Gene TRBJ2-7 matches the end of the DNA better, so the J call may be wrong. The CDR3 contains 13 residues. Looked up from germline, CDR1 is MNHEY and CDR2 is SMNVEV (reference sequence). CDR3 residues: CASSLTGSYEQYF. The CDR3 bases are TGTGCCAGCAGTTTAACAGGATCCTACGAGCAGTACTTC.

V is TRBV5-1 and J is TRBJ2-2; TRBD2 matches 14 bases. From germline, CDR1 is SGHRS and CDR2 YFSETQ. There are 16 residues in the CDR3. V was pared by 3 bases and J by 6 bases, with 4 bases of the junction left unmatched. The DNA of the CDR3 is TGCGCCAGCAGCTCGGGACTAGCGGGAGTTGCCGGGGAGCTGTTTTTT. This gives the protein CASSSGLAGVAGELFF.

V and J are TRBV5-6 and TRBJ2-1, with TRBD1 as a possible D gene (5 bases). CDR3 size: 15 residues. Germline CDR1 reads SGHDT; CDR2 reads YYEEEE. V dropped 4 bases and J dropped 5 bases, with 16 bases sitting between them. The CDR3 loop is CASSPNLDIHNEQFF. The CDR3 region has the DNA TGTGCCAGCAGCCCCAACCTGGACATTCACAATGAGCAGTTCTTC.

The V gene is TRBV5-4, the J gene TRBJ2-2; perhaps TRBD1 as D (6 bases). V lost 2 bases and J 2 bases, leaving 10 bases between the germline ends. Per the germline V gene, CDR1 is SGHNT and CDR2 is YYREEE (reference sequence). The CDR3 length is 15 residues. CDR3 amino acids: CASSFPDRNTGELFF. In nucleotides, the CDR3 is TGTGCCAGCAGCTTCCCGGACAGAAACACCGGGGAGCTGTTTTTT.

The rearrangement links TRBV6-1 to TRBJ1-1; D may be TRBD1 (6 bases). The CDR3 contains 13 residues. Germline values: CDR1 MNHNS, CDR2 SASEGT. V dropped 2 bases and J dropped 4 bases, with 8 bases sitting between them. CDR3: CASSEQGPTEAFF. The CDR3 DNA follows: TGTGCCAGCAGTGAACAGGGGCCCACTGAAGCTTTCTTT.